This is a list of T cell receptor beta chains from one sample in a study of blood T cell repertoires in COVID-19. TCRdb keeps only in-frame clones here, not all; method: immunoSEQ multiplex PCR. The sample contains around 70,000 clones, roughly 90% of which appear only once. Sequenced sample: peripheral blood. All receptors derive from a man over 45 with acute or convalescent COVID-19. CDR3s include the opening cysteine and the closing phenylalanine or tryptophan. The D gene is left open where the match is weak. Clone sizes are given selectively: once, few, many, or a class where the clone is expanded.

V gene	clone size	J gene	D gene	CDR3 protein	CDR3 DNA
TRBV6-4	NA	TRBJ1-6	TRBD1	CASSPSGQGDSPLHF	TGTGCCAGCAGCCCGTCTGGACAGGGAGATTCACCCCTCCACTTT
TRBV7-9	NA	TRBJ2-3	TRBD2	CASSLASGGADTQYF	TGTGCCAGCAGCTTAGCTAGCGGGGGGGCAGATACGCAGTATTTT
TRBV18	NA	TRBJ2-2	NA	CASSPPHQANTGELFF	TGTGCCAGCTCACCACCGCACCAGGCGAACACCGGGGAGCTGTTTTTT
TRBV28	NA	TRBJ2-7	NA	CASTTGTYEQYF	TGTGCCAGCACGACCGGGACCTACGAGCAGTACTTC
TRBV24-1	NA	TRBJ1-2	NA	CATSDPRGGKGYGYTF	TGTGCCACCAGTGATCCCCGGGGGGGAAAGGGCTATGGCTACACCTTC
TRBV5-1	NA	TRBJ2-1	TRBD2	CASSLVGAGRDNEQFF	TGCGCCAGCAGCTTGGTGGGAGCGGGGCGAGACAATGAGCAGTTCTTC
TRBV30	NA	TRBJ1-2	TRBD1	CAWSIPGTGGRGGYTF	TGTGCCTGGAGTATACCCGGGACAGGGGGGAGGGGAGGCTACACCTTC
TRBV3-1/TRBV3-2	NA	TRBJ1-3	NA	CASSLLASGSAGNTIYF	TGTGCCAGCAGCCTACTCGCATCCGGGAGCGCTGGAAACACCATATATTTT
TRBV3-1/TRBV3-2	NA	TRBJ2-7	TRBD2	CASSQGAGGNEQYF	TGTGCCAGCAGCCAAGGGGCGGGAGGTAACGAGCAGTACTTC
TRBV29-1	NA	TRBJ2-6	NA	CSVGQTGANVLTF	TGCAGCGTTGGACAGACTGGGGCCAACGTCCTGACTTTC
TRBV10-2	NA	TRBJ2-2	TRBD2	CASSLPGLVPGELFF	TGCGCCAGCAGCCTACCGGGACTAGTTCCCGGGGAGCTGTTTTTT
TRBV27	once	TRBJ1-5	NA	CASSPAGGSNQPQHF	TGTGCCAGCAGCCCTGCCGGTGGTAGCAATCAGCCCCAGCATTTT
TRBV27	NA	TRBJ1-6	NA	CASSLWTRRSPLHF	TGTGCCAGCAGCCTATGGACTCGAAGGTCACCCCTCCACTTT
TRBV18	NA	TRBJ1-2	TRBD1	CASSQRQGMDGYTF	TGTGCCAGCTCACAAAGACAGGGTATGGATGGCTACACCTTC
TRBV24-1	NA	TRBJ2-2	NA	CATSDLREPTGELFF	TGTGCCACCAGTGACCTCCGGGAGCCCACCGGGGAGCTGTTTTTT
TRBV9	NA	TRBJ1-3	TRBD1	CASSARQGSASSGNTIYF	TGTGCCAGCAGCGCGCGACAGGGTAGTGCCTCCTCTGGAAACACCATATATTTT
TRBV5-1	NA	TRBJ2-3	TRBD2	CASSSLQRGTTDTQYF	TGCGCCAGCAGCTCCCTACAGCGGGGGACCACAGATACGCAGTATTTT
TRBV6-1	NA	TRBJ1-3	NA	CASSEDMTAAGNTIYF	TGTGCCAGCAGTGAAGACATGACAGCAGCTGGAAACACCATATATTTT
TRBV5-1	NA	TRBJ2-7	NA	CASSPDSTLGEQYF	TGCGCCAGCAGCCCGGACAGTACCCTGGGGGAGCAGTACTTC
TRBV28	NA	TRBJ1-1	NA	CASSFAGGTEAFF	TGTGCCAGCAGTTTTGCCGGGGGCACTGAAGCTTTCTTT
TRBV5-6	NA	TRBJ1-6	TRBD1	CASSAGTASPLHF	TGTGCCAGCAGCGCCGGGACAGCCTCACCCCTCCACTTT
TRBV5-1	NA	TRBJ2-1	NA	CASSSKGLNNEQFF	TGCGCCAGCAGCTCAAAAGGACTGAACAATGAGCAGTTCTTC
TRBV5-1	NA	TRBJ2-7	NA	CASSLDVSRYYEQYF	TGCGCCAGCAGCTTGGATGTATCTAGATACTACGAGCAGTACTTC
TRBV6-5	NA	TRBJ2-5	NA	CASSTPGLAEETQYF	TGTGCCAGCAGTACTCCAGGGTTAGCGGAAGAGACCCAGTACTTC
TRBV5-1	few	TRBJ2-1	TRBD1	CASSSGTGQSNEQFF	TGCGCCAGCAGCTCCGGGACAGGGCAGTCCAATGAGCAGTTCTTC
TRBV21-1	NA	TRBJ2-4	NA	CASGSGGVKNIQYF	TGTGCCAGCGGATCCGGGGGAGTCAAAAACATTCAGTACTTC
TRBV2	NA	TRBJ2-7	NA	CASSGAFHEQYF	TGTGCCAGCAGTGGGGCTTTCCACGAGCAGTACTTC
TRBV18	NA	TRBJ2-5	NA	CASSPVRDIKETQYF	TGTGCCAGCTCACCAGTCCGGGACATTAAAGAGACCCAGTACTTC
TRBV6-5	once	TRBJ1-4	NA	CASSQGPEEKLFF	TGTGCCAGCAGTCAGGGTCCGGAAGAAAAACTGTTTTTT
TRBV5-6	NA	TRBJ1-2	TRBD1	CASRQTGGDGYTF	TGTGCCAGCAGGCAGACAGGGGGCGATGGCTACACCTTC
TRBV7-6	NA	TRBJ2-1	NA	CASSSPGGTYNEQFF	TGTGCCAGCAGCTCCCCTGGGGGGACTTACAATGAGCAGTTCTTC
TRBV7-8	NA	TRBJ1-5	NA	CASSRGGQVLGPQHF	TGTGCCAGCAGCCGAGGGGGGCAGGTATTAGGGCCCCAGCATTTT
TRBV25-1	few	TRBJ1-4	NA	CASSESAGYEKLFF	TGTGCCAGCAGTGAATCGGCAGGTTATGAAAAACTGTTTTTT
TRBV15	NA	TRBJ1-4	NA	CATSRGGRLNEKLFF	TGTGCCACCAGCAGGGGGGGTCGGCTTAATGAAAAACTGTTTTTT
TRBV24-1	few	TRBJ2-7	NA	CATSDRQSTSYEQYF	TGTGCCACCAGTGACCGACAGTCCACCTCCTACGAGCAGTACTTC
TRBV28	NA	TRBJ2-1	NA	CASRFGRELNEQFF	TGTGCCAGCCGCTTCGGGCGGGAACTTAATGAGCAGTTCTTC
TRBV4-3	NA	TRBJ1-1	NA	CASSQDSEIMNTEAFF	TGCGCCAGCAGCCAAGACTCGGAGATCATGAACACTGAAGCTTTCTTT
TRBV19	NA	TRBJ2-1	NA	CASLSGGVYNEQFF	TGTGCCAGCCTTAGCGGTGGCGTCTACAATGAGCAGTTCTTC
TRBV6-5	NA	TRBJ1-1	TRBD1	CASSYSTGANTEAFF	TGTGCCAGCAGTTACTCGACAGGGGCGAACACTGAAGCTTTCTTT
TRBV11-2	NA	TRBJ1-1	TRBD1	CASSLERQGNTEAFF	TGTGCCAGCAGCTTAGAAAGACAGGGCAACACTGAAGCTTTCTTT
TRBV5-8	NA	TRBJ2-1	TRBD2	CASRSSGGAFYNEQFF	TGTGCCAGCAGGTCTAGCGGGGGGGCCTTCTACAATGAGCAGTTCTTC
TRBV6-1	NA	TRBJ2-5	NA	CASSEGSLMRETQYF	TGTGCCAGCAGTGAAGGCAGCTTGATGAGGGAGACCCAGTACTTC
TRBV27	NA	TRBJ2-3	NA	CASSFQYTDTQYF	TGTGCCAGCAGTTTCCAGTACACAGATACGCAGTATTTT
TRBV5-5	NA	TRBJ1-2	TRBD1	CASSLGQTGTGGYGYTF	TGTGCCAGCAGCTTGGGCCAAACCGGGACAGGCGGCTATGGCTACACCTTC
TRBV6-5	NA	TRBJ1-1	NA	CASSYLPLGFDTEAFF	TGTGCCAGCAGTTACTTACCACTAGGTTTCGACACTGAAGCTTTCTTT